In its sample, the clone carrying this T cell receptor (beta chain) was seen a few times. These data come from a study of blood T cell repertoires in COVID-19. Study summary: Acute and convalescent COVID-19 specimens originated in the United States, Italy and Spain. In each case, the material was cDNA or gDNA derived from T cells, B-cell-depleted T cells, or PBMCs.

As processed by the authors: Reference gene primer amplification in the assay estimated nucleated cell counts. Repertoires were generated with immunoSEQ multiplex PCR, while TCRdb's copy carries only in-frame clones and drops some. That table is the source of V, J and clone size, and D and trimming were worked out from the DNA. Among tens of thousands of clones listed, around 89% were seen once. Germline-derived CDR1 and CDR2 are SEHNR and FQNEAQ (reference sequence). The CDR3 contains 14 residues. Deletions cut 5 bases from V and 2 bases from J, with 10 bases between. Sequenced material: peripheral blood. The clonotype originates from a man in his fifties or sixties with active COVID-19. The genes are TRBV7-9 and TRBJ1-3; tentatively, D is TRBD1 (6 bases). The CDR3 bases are TGTGCCAGCAGCAGGCGACAGGCTGGAAACACCATATATTTT. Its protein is CASSRRQAGNTIYF.